The 31 T cell receptor beta chains reported below all come from one sample, sequenced in a study of blood T cells in healthy people across ages. Primed by a sample-barcoded 5' primer and a J-beta primer mix, a second PCR proceeded for about 6 to 12 cycles. TCRdb passed the 5' RACE reads through MiXCR, listing each CDR3 protein once. The repertoire holds some 320,000 distinct CDR3 sequences, 25% to 30% seen once, with over 25% in the top ten. The sequenced material came from blood. These receptors all come from a woman in her 70s in good health.

The rearrangement links TRBV11-2 to TRBJ2-7, with D unclear. The DNA end is more similar to TRBJ2-1, so the J call may be wrong. The CDR3 runs to 11 residues. Germline loops: CDR1 SGHAT, CDR2 FQNNGV. CDR3 protein: CASTQKNEQFF. CDR3 bases: TGTGCCAGCACCCAGAAGAATGAGCAGTTCTTC.

Turning to this clonotype: The germline gene is not matched at one end of the junction; a read error may be the cause. The chain has TRBV12-3 or TRBV12-4 and TRBJ2-1; 15 nucleotides agree with TRBD2. The CDR3 consists of 14 residues. The chain's CDR3 is CTSRTGLAGGKQFF. As DNA, the CDR3 is TGTACCAGCAGGACAGGACTAGCGGGAGGGAAGCAGTTCTTC.

The chain has TRBV7-8 and TRBJ2-7; tentatively, D is TRBD1 (6 bases). The germline CDR1 and CDR2 sequences are SGHVS and FQNEAQ. V gave up 8 bases and J gave up 4 bases, with 21 bases separating them. The CDR3 contains 15 residues. CDR3 DNA: TGTGCCAGCCTCTCTAGGACAGACCTTCGGTACGAGCAGTACTTC. This encodes CASLSRTDLRYEQYF.

The chain is built from TRBV6-1 and TRBJ1-2; D not resolved. Germline V gives CDR1 MNHNS, CDR2 SASEGT. Trimming removed 0 bases from V and 1 base from J, with 6 bases in between. The CDR3 is 14 residues long. The CDR3 sequence is CASSEAHLNYGYTF. CDR3 coding DNA: TGTGCCAGCAGTGAAGCACACCTTAACTATGGCTACACCTTC.

The rearrangement joins TRBV7-8 to TRBJ2-1; no clear D. The germline V and J ends were trimmed by 2 bases and 4 bases, with 6 bases remaining between them. Germline V gene data show CDR1 as SGHVS and CDR2 as FQNEAQ. The CDR3 runs to 13 residues. The CDR3 region has the DNA TGTGCCAGCAGCTTACAAGAATACAATGAGCAGTTCTTC. Amino acid sequence: CASSLQEYNEQFF. The whole variable domain, filled in from reference TRBV7-8 and TRBJ2-1, reads GAGVSQSPRYKVAKRGQDVALRCDPISGHVSLFWYQQALGQGPEFLTYFQNEAQLDKSGLPSDRFFAERPEGSVSTLKIQRTQQEDSAVYLCASSLQEYNEQFFGPGTRLTVL.

The CDR3 DNA is TGCAGTGCTAGAGTATTTGGTAGCGGGAGGGCAAATGAGCAGTTCTTC. Its translation: CSARVFGSGRANEQFF. The chain links TRBV20-1 to TRBJ2-1, with TRBD2 matching over 11 bases. After removal of 1 base from V and 7 bases from J, the junction contained 9 bases not matched to a gene. This CDR3 is 16 amino acids long. The germline V gene encodes CDR1 DFQATT and CDR2 SNEGSKA (reference sequence).

This clonotype was observed a single time. A clone one base away is much larger, so this may be a read error. Written as DNA, the CDR3 is TGCAGCGGTGAAGATCTGACGAGGGCGGGAGCAGATACGCAGTATTTT. Amino acid sequence: CSGEDLTRAGADTQYF. This chain connects TRBV29-1 to TRBJ2-3; 7 nucleotides line up with TRBD2. The CDR3 is made up of 16 amino acids. Germline assignment: CDR1 SQVTM and CDR2 ANQGSEA.

This clonotype has a handful of counts. The genes are TRBV7-2 and TRBJ1-1; 9 bases match TRBD1. This CDR3 contains 18 residues. CDR1 is SGHTA, CDR2 FQGNSA, per germline. V shed 6 bases and J 4 bases; nucleotides not matched to a gene: 18. CDR3 sequence: CASRSGTGPLGWVTEAFF. DNA of the CDR3: TGTGCCAGCAGATCCGGGACAGGGCCTCTCGGGTGGGTCACTGAAGCTTTCTTT.

The chain links TRBV5-5 to TRBJ2-7, with D unresolved. Germline-derived CDR1 and CDR2 are SGHKS and YYEKEE (reference sequence). The V end was cut by 1 base, the J end by 0 bases, with 8 bases between. This CDR3 is built from 14 residues. CDR3 bases: TGTGCCAGCAGCTTGCAGGCTAGCTCCTACGAGCAGTACTTC. This codes for CASSLQASSYEQYF.

This clonotype was seen only a few times. The rearrangement uses TRBV14 and TRBJ2-7; D tentatively reads TRBD1 or TRBD2 (5 bases each). In germline, CDR1 is SGHDN, CDR2 FVKESK. Trimming removed 3 bases from V and 0 bases from J, with 18 bases in between. The CDR3 spans 17 residues. The CDR3 sequence is CASSHRTGTGSSYEQYF. The CDR3 nucleotides read TGTGCCAGCAGCCACAGGACTGGGACGGGGAGCTCCTACGAGCAGTACTTC.

This clonotype was picked up a small number of times. V is TRBV6-2 or TRBV6-3 and J is TRBJ1-1; D is uncertain. This CDR3 contains 15 residues. The ends were cut back, 5 bases at V and 0 bases at J, with 13 bases in the middle. The germline V gene has CDR1 MNHEY and CDR2 SVGEGT. Here the CDR3 reads CASSLQPLMNTEAFF. CDR3 in DNA: TGTGCCAGCAGTCTCCAACCCCTCATGAACACTGAAGCTTTCTTT.

CDR3 residues: CASSGTSGNTGELFF. The CDR3 coding sequence is TGCGCCAGCAGCGGGACTAGCGGGAATACCGGGGAGCTGTTTTTT. V gene TRBV5-1 combines with J gene TRBJ2-2; 13 bases map to TRBD2. Per the germline V gene, CDR1 is SGHRS and CDR2 is YFSETQ. With V trimmed by 4 bases and J by 5 bases, 2 bases remained unmatched. The CDR3 loop spans 15 amino acids.

V usage is TRBV27 and J usage is TRBJ2-1; D unclear. This CDR3 has 13 residues. V was trimmed by 5 bases and J by 8 bases, leaving 13 bases between them. Germline loops: CDR1 MNHEY, CDR2 SMNVEV (reference sequence). The CDR3, as DNA: TGTGCCAGCAGTCCCCATCCTTATTATGAGCAGTTCTTC. Its protein product is CASSPHPYYEQFF.

This sequence joins TRBV7-2 and TRBJ1-2; a weak D match, TRBD1 (6 bases). The CDR3 is 15 amino acids. Trimming took 2 bases from V and 7 from J, leaving 17 bases between them. Germline-derived CDR1 and CDR2 are SGHTA and FQGNSA. CDR3 residues: CASSLNPTGLGGYTF. The CDR3 DNA reads as TGTGCCAGCAGCTTAAATCCGACAGGTCTAGGTGGCTACACCTTC.

V is TRBV7-2 and J is TRBJ1-6; D is perhaps TRBD1 (6 bases). Germline V lookup: CDR1 SGHTA, CDR2 FQGNSA. V was shortened by 8 bases and J by 5 bases, with 16 bases between the two germline ends. The CDR3 sequence is 15 residues long. The CDR3 region has the DNA TGTGCCAGCGTGGTACAGCAGGGGAATAATTCACCCCTCCACTTT. It is translated as CASVVQQGNNSPLHF.

This clonotype was observed a handful of times. The chain employs TRBV20-1 and TRBJ2-6, with D unclear. This CDR3 has 17 residues. Trimming cost V 3 bases and J 0 bases, with 15 bases left between them. The V gene's germline CDR1 is DFQATT and CDR2 SNEGSKA (reference sequence). Here the CDR3 reads CSASSGSVHSGANVLTF. The CDR3 nucleotides are TGCAGTGCTAGTTCAGGCTCGGTACACTCTGGGGCCAACGTCCTGACTTTC.

This clonotype turned up a few times. The chain couples TRBV11-1 to TRBJ1-3, with 10 bases aligning to TRBD1. There are 20 residues in the CDR3. Germline CDR1 reads SGHAT; CDR2 reads FQDESV (reference sequence). The J segment lost 0 bases and the V segment lost 2 bases, leaving 13 bases of the junction unmatched. The CDR3 DNA sequence: TGTGCCAGCAGCTTAATAGCTTGGCGGGACAGGGGATTCTCTGGAAACACCATATATTTT. Translation gives CASSLIAWRDRGFSGNTIYF.

This clonotype was counted ten times or more. The V and J genes are TRBV29-1 and TRBJ2-5; D possibly corresponds to TRBD1 (5 bases). The V gene lost 8 bases and the J gene lost 0 bases, with 10 bases spanning the gap. The germline V gene encodes CDR1 SQVTM and CDR2 ANQGSEA. The CDR3 consists of 12 residues. The DNA of the CDR3 is TGCAGCCTTGCAGGGAACCAAGAGACCCAGTACTTC. The encoded protein is CSLAGNQETQYF.

The chain has TRBV6-2 or TRBV6-3 and TRBJ2-5; 10 bases match TRBD2. The J segment lost 0 bases and the V segment lost 10 bases, leaving 8 bases of the junction unmatched. CDR3 length: 15 residues. CDR1 and CDR2 (germline): MNHEY, SVGEGT. CDR3 loop: CATNLAGEYQETQYF. The CDR3 DNA sequence: TGTGCCACAAATCTAGCGGGGGAGTACCAAGAGACCCAGTACTTC.

The gene calls are TRBV7-2 and TRBJ2-1; D may be TRBD1 (5 bases). Trimming removed 5 bases at V and 10 bases at J, with 18 bases between. This CDR3 has 14 amino acids. CDR1 and CDR2 from the germline V gene are SGHTA and FQGNSA. Here the CDR3 reads CASSGIHRNAEQFF. For the CDR3, the DNA is TGTGCCAGCAGCGGGATCCACAGGAACGCAGAGCAGTTCTTC.

This clonotype occurred many times. This chain links TRBV11-2 with TRBJ2-1, with TRBD2 identical over 9 bases. The V gene's germline CDR1 is SGHAT and CDR2 FQNNGV. The J segment lost 1 base and the V segment lost 5 bases, leaving 15 bases of the junction unmatched. This CDR3 spans 19 amino acids. This chain's CDR3 is CASSPLRAREGRSYNEQFF. In DNA form, the CDR3 reads TGTGCCAGCAGCCCACTTAGAGCGCGGGAGGGCCGTTCCTACAATGAGCAGTTCTTC.

This clonotype was recorded at least ten times. A read error may produce the germline difference seen at one junction end. This chain links TRBV6-2 or TRBV6-3 with TRBJ2-7; no definite D call. Germline CDR1 reads MNHEY; CDR2 reads SVGEGT. The CDR3 spans 12 residues. The CDR3 bases are TGCGCCAGCAGCTATTCCTCCTACGAGCAGTACTTC. Encoded protein: CASSYSSYEQYF.

This chain links TRBV7-9 with TRBJ1-5, with 10 bases identical to TRBD1. J was trimmed by 4 bases and V by 5 bases; bases with no gene match: 8. The CDR3 totals 16 residues. Per the germline V gene, CDR1 is SEHNR and CDR2 is FQNEAQ (reference sequence). The CDR3 nucleotides read TGTGCCAGCAGCCCCGGGACAGGGGACCATAATCAGCCCCAGCATTTT. Translating it yields CASSPGTGDHNQPQHF.

This clonotype was counted ten times or more. This chain joins TRBV24-1 and TRBJ2-5; 8 nucleotides agree with TRBD2. Germline assignment: CDR1 KGHDR and CDR2 SFDVKD. The CDR3 runs 17 residues. V lost 3 bases, J lost 1 base, and 9 bases stayed unmatched. The CDR3 DNA follows: TGTGCCACCAGTGATCGTCGAAAAGCGGGAGCCCAAGAGACCCAGTACTTC. Its translation is CATSDRRKAGAQETQYF.

A word on this clonotype: This may be a read error: a much more frequent sequence differs by one nucleotide. This chain's CDR3 is CSAPVGVWRPQHF. CDR3 DNA sequence: TGCAGTGCCCCGGTGGGGGTTTGGCGGCCCCAGCATTTT. V is TRBV20-1 and J is TRBJ1-5; a weak D match, TRBD1 (5 bases). Germline V CDR1 and CDR2: DFQATT, SNEGSKA (reference sequence). The CDR3 runs 13 residues. Trimming removed 6 bases at V and 9 bases at J, with 18 bases between.

This rearrangement joins TRBV28 to TRBJ2-7; D unclear. Trimming removed 8 bases at V and 9 bases at J, with 14 bases between. This CDR3 has 11 amino acids. In germline, CDR1 is MDHEN, CDR2 SYDVKM. The CDR3 here is CASGPLGSQYF. In DNA, the CDR3 is TGTGCCAGCGGCCCCTTGGGGTCGCAGTACTTC.

This chain uses TRBV20-1 with TRBJ2-3, with 7 bases aligning to TRBD2. The CDR3 is made up of 18 amino acids. The trim removed 0 bases at V and 2 bases at J, leaving 14 bases unmatched. Germline V gives CDR1 DFQATT, CDR2 SNEGSKA (reference sequence). The CDR3 DNA reads as TGCAGTGCTAGAGATCTCAGTGGGTCTAGCGGATCCACAGATACGCAGTATTTT. This codes for CSARDLSGSSGSTDTQYF.

This clonotype has more than one count but fewer than ten. The chain uses TRBV14 and TRBJ2-3; D is perhaps TRBD2 (5 bases). The V gene lost 0 bases and the J gene lost 7 bases, with 17 bases spanning the gap. CDR3 length equals 16 residues. Germline CDR1 is SGHDN and CDR2 is FVKESK. The DNA for the CDR3 is TGTGCCAGCAGCCAAGAGTCGGTCGGACTCACGAATACGCAGTATTTT. Protein: CASSQESVGLTNTQYF. Based on the CDR3 plus reference TRBV14 and TRBJ2-3, the full variable domain is EAGVTQFPSHSVIEKGQTVTLRCDPISGHDNLYWYRRVMGKEIKFLLHFVKESKQDESGMPNNRFLAERTGGTYSTLKVQPAELEDSGVYFCASSQESVGLTNTQYFGPGTRLTVL.

About this clonotype: The conserved closing phenylalanine or tryptophan is absent in this CDR3, likely reflecting a read error. The chain has TRBV4-3 and TRBJ2-1, with TRBD2 matching over 13 bases. The CDR3 loop spans 17 amino acids. CDR1 is LGHNA and CDR2 is YSLEER in the germline V gene. Unmatched junction bases numbered 2, after V lost 0 bases and J lost 3 bases. The CDR3 sequence: CASSQDRTSGSYNEQFL. Written as DNA, the CDR3 is TGCGCCAGCAGCCAAGATCGGACTAGCGGGAGCTACAATGAGCAGTTCCTC.

The genes are TRBV3-1 and TRBJ2-5, with 8 bases matching TRBD2. CDR1 is LGHDT, CDR2 YNNKEL, per germline (reference sequence). CDR3 size: 16 residues. Losses at the gene ends were 1 base for V and 2 bases for J; bases not matched to a gene: 6. In DNA form, the CDR3 reads TGTGCCAGCAGCCAAGGAGCGCCTAGCGGGCAAGAGACCCAGTACTTC. Protein: CASSQGAPSGQETQYF.

A remark on this clonotype: One junction end disagrees with the germline gene, perhaps due to a read error. The V and J genes are TRBV6-2 or TRBV6-3 and TRBJ2-1; D gene ambiguous. Germline lookup yields CDR1 MNHEY and CDR2 SVGEGT. The CDR3 is 12 amino acids. CDR3 region: CASSDSRHEQFF. CDR3 DNA sequence: TGTGCCAGCAGTGACTCTCGACATGAGCAGTTCTTC.